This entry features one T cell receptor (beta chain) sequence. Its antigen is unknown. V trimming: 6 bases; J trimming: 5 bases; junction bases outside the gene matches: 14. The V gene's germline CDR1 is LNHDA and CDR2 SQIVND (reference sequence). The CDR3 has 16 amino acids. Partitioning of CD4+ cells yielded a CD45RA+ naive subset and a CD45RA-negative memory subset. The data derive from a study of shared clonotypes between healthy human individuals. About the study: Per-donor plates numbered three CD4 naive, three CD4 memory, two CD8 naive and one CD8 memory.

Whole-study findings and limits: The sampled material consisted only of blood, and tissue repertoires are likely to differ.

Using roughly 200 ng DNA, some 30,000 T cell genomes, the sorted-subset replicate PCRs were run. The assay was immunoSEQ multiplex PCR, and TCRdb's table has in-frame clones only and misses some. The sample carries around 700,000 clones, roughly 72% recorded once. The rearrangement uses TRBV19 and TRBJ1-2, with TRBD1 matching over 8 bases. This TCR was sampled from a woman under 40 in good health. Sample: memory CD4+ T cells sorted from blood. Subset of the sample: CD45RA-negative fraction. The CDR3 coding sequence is TGTGCCAGTAGCCAGGCTGCCCCGGGACAGGCTTATGGCTACACCTTC. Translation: CASSQAAPGQAYGYTF.